The 29 T cell receptor beta chains listed next were all sequenced from one sample in a study of T-cell memory formation after mild COVID-19. Via MiXCR, TCRdb re-called the 5' RACE reads, giving one row per CDR3 protein. The sample has 350,000 to 500,000 distinct CDR3 sequences, about 22% seen once. The sequencing sample was made of PBMCs or a T cell subset sorted from them (not recorded which). All receptors come from an adult woman who had mild COVID-19 (a few samples of this study predate the infection). Cell type and time point are not known.

The gene calls are TRBV27 and TRBJ2-7, with D possibly TRBD1 on 5 matching bases. Germline loops: CDR1 MNHEY, CDR2 SMNVEV (reference sequence). V gave up 6 bases and J gave up 2 bases, with 17 bases separating them. This CDR3 is built from 15 residues. The CDR3 DNA follows: TGTGCCAGCAGCCCTTCAGGGTTAATCACCTACGAGCAGTACTTC. Residues: CASSPSGLITYEQYF.

The chain recombines TRBV6-4 with TRBJ2-5; D is possibly TRBD2 (7 bases). The germline V and J ends were trimmed by 0 bases and 5 bases, with 19 bases remaining between them. The CDR3 spans 17 residues. Germline-derived CDR1 and CDR2 are MRHNA and SNTAGT. The CDR3 sequence is CASSDSRGGASEETQYF. The DNA for the CDR3 is TGTGCCAGCAGTGACTCGAGAGGGGGGGCGAGTGAGGAGACCCAGTACTTC.

The chain joins TRBV24-1 to TRBJ2-6; 8 positions agree with TRBD1. CDR3 length equals 17 residues. V lost 4 bases, J lost 3 bases, and 7 bases stayed unmatched. Per germline, CDR1 KGHDR and CDR2 SFDVKD. The CDR3 sequence: CATSESRGLLGANVLTF. CDR3 sequence (DNA): TGTGCCACCAGTGAGTCCAGGGGGCTACTTGGGGCCAACGTCCTGACTTTC.

The table lists this clonotype with a few counts. The genes are TRBV11-2 and TRBJ2-7; D perhaps matches TRBD1 (5 bases). Germline V CDR1 and CDR2: SGHAT, FQNNGV. Between the trimmed V and J ends, which lost 1 base and 2 bases, there was a span of 9 bases. CDR3 length: 14 amino acids. The CDR3 sequence: CASSLVGRAYEQYF. The CDR3 DNA follows: TGTGCCAGCAGCTTAGTGGGCAGGGCCTACGAGCAGTACTTC.

The chain employs TRBV11-2 and TRBJ2-3; 14 nucleotides match TRBD2. The germline V gene has CDR1 SGHAT and CDR2 FQNNGV. The CDR3 is 17 amino acids. J was trimmed by 2 bases and V by 5 bases; bases with no gene match: 6. CDR3 loop: CASSDGTSGGFTDTQYF. In nucleotides, the CDR3 is TGTGCCAGCAGCGACGGGACTAGCGGGGGATTCACAGATACGCAGTATTTT.

This clonotype was observed a few times. This chain connects TRBV6-2 or TRBV6-3 to TRBJ2-7; D gene unclear. CDR3 length: 11 residues. Germline values: CDR1 MNHEY, CDR2 SVGEGT. The V end was cut by 7 bases, the J end by 3 bases, with 7 bases between. CDR3 nucleotides: TGTGCCAGCACCGACAACTACGAGCAGTACTTC. As protein: CASTDNYEQYF.

V and J are TRBV29-1 and TRBJ2-1, with unresolved D. V was cut by 5 bases and J by 5 bases, with 10 bases left in between. Germline CDR1 reads SQVTM; CDR2 reads ANQGSEA. This CDR3 is built from 12 residues. DNA of the CDR3: TGCAGCGTTACCCAGTGGGACAATGAGCAGTTCTTC. It encodes CSVTQWDNEQFF.

The chain couples TRBV7-2 to TRBJ2-5; possibly TRBD2 for D (6 bases). There are 16 residues in the CDR3. Deletions cut 1 base from V and 2 bases from J, with 14 bases between. Germline CDR1 SGHTA, CDR2 FQGNSA. This CDR3 reads CASSLGWGEGQETQYF. The CDR3 region has the DNA TGTGCCAGCAGCTTAGGATGGGGGGAAGGGCAAGAGACCCAGTACTTC.

This rearrangement joins TRBV12-3 or TRBV12-4 to TRBJ2-1; 10 bases fit TRBD1. CDR3 length equals 15 residues. V shed 5 bases and J 7 bases; nucleotides not matched to a gene: 8. In nucleotides, the CDR3 is TGTGCCAGCAGTAAGGACAGGGGGATCTTGAATGAGCAGTTCTTC. Its protein is CASSKDRGILNEQFF.

There are a few counts of this clonotype. The chain combines TRBV7-6 with TRBJ2-1; no clear D gene. V shed 5 bases and J shed 2 bases, with 13 bases lying between them. CDR3 length: 15 amino acids. Germline loops: CDR1 SGHVS, CDR2 FNYEAQ. The CDR3 protein is CASSPRAATYNEQFF. The CDR3 nucleotides read TGTGCCAGCAGCCCCCGGGCAGCTACCTACAATGAGCAGTTCTTC.

This chain links TRBV4-3 with TRBJ2-1, with a weak D call TRBD2 (5 bases). V shed 1 base and J shed 3 bases, with 13 bases lying between them. CDR1 LGHNA and CDR2 YSLEER come from the germline V gene. CDR3 length equals 16 residues. This CDR3 reads CASSQVGGLDYNEQFF. DNA of the CDR3: TGCGCCAGCAGCCAAGTTGGCGGGCTAGACTACAATGAGCAGTTCTTC.

V is TRBV7-2 and J is TRBJ1-1; D remains unclear. With 5 bases removed from V and 4 bases from J, the gap between germline ends came to 14 bases. Germline values: CDR1 SGHTA, CDR2 FQGNSA. The CDR3 covers 14 residues. CDR3: CASSLLAGSTEAFF. The CDR3 coding sequence is TGTGCCAGCAGCCTACTAGCCGGGAGCACTGAAGCTTTCTTT.

This sequence joins TRBV5-1 and TRBJ2-3, with TRBD2 matching 7 bases. Germline-derived CDR1 and CDR2 are SGHRS and YFSETQ. The V and J ends lost 0 bases and 7 bases, in that order; junction bases with no gene match: 11. The CDR3 runs to 16 residues. The CDR3 reads CASSLETSSPLHTQYF. CDR3 bases: TGCGCCAGCAGCTTGGAGACTAGCTCACCCTTGCATACGCAGTATTTT.

CDR3 DNA sequence: TGTGCCAGCTCACCCTCTTGGAACTGGGACCCAACCGTCGAAGCTTTCTTT. Amino acid sequence: CASSPSWNWDPTVEAFF. The rearrangement links TRBV18 to TRBJ1-1, with D perhaps matching TRBD1 (5 bases). Trimming stripped 3 bases from V and 8 bases from J, with 25 bases between. Germline lookup yields CDR1 KGHSH and CDR2 LQKENI. The CDR3 spans 17 residues.

In its sample, this clonotype was seen a few times. J is TRBJ2-3 and V is TRBV5-1; D not resolved. Germline V gene sequence: CDR1 SGHRS, CDR2 YFSETQ. This CDR3 comprises 15 residues. Trimming took 0 bases from V and 0 from J, leaving 8 bases between them. CDR3 DNA: TGCGCCAGCAGCTTGGGGACGACTAGCACAGATACGCAGTATTTT. It encodes CASSLGTTSTDTQYF.

V usage is TRBV4-2 and J usage is TRBJ1-4, with D uncertain. The CDR3 consists of 13 residues. The germline V gene encodes CDR1 LGHNA and CDR2 YNFKEQ. Trimming cost V 4 bases and J 7 bases, with 10 bases left between them. The CDR3 sequence is CASSPREVEKLFF. Written as DNA, the CDR3 is TGTGCCAGCAGCCCCCGCGAGGTTGAAAAACTGTTTTTT.

This clonotype was observed a handful of times. The J gene is TRBJ1-4, the V gene TRBV29-1, with D hard to call. CDR1 is SQVTM and CDR2 is ANQGSEA in the germline V gene. CDR3 length: 11 amino acids. The V end lost 4 bases, the J end lost 7 bases, and 7 bases lay between the germline ends. The chain's CDR3 is CSVGSSEKLFF. The DNA for the CDR3 is TGCAGCGTTGGATCTAGTGAAAAACTGTTTTTT.

The rearrangement joins TRBV30 to TRBJ2-7, with D unclear. Germline V gene sequence: CDR1 GTSNPN, CDR2 SVGIG (reference sequence). Trimming took 0 bases from V and 5 from J, leaving 17 bases between them. The CDR3 extends over 15 amino acids. DNA of the CDR3: TGTGCCTGGAGTGTACTGGGCGGTCCTGGGGACGAGCAGTACTTC. Protein product: CAWSVLGGPGDEQYF. Looking up the rest from reference TRBV30 and TRBJ2-7 gives the full variable domain: SQTIHQWPATLVQPVGSPLSLECTVEGTSNPNLYWYRQAAGRGLQLLFYSVGIGQISSEVPQNLSASRPQDRQFILSSKKLLLSDSGFYLCAWSVLGGPGDEQYFGPGTRLTVT.

This clonotype was seen a few times. The J gene is TRBJ2-2, the V gene TRBV25-1; TRBD2 might be the D (6 bases). Looked up from germline, CDR1 is MGHDK and CDR2 is SYGVNS. The ends were cut back, 1 base at V and 0 bases at J, with 9 bases in the middle. The CDR3 length is 16 residues. DNA for the CDR3: TGTGCCAGCAGTGAATGGCCGGGAGCGAACACCGGGGAGCTGTTTTTT. The encoded protein is CASSEWPGANTGELFF.

This rearrangement joins TRBV20-1 to TRBJ2-3; 7 nucleotides match TRBD2. The CDR3 consists of 14 residues. Germline CDR1 DFQATT, CDR2 SNEGSKA (reference sequence). The junction had 7 bases not matched to a gene; V was cut back by 3 bases and J by 4 bases. The CDR3 DNA sequence: TGCAGTGCTAGGGGGGAGGGCCACCCAGATACGCAGTATTTT. Its protein product is CSARGEGHPDTQYF.

This clonotype has a handful of counts. The chain carries TRBV7-3 and TRBJ2-6; D is uncertain. V was pared by 3 bases and J by 0 bases, with 21 bases between. Per germline, CDR1 SGHTA and CDR2 FQGTGA. This CDR3 region has 20 residues. The CDR3 spells CASSLSRVGRFDSGANVLTF. CDR3 DNA sequence: TGTGCCAGCAGCTTGAGTAGGGTTGGCAGGTTTGACTCTGGGGCCAACGTCCTGACTTTC. Variable domain in full (rest from reference TRBV7-3 and TRBJ2-6): GAGVSQTPSNKVTEKGKYVELRCDPISGHTALYWYRQSLGQGPEFLIYFQGTGAADDSGLPNDRFFAVRPEGSVSTLKIQRTERGDSAVYLCASSLSRVGRFDSGANVLTFGAGSRLTVL.

Note on this clonotype: The junction shows a germline mismatch at one end, possibly a read error. The genes are TRBV4-2 and TRBJ1-2, with TRBD1 matching 9 bases. The CDR3 is 15 residues long. Germline V gene sequence: CDR1 LGHNA, CDR2 YNFKEQ. CDR3 nucleotide sequence: TGTGCCAGCACCCAAACAGGGGGCAATAACTATGGCTACACCTTC. This encodes CASTQTGGNNYGYTF.

The genes are TRBV29-1 and TRBJ2-1; D gene unclear. CDR1 and CDR2 from the germline V gene are SQVTM and ANQGSEA. This CDR3 has 11 amino acids. V shed 3 bases and J shed 8 bases, with 8 bases lying between them. CDR3 DNA sequence: TGCAGCGTTGATACAGCGTATGAGCAGTTCTTC. Translated: CSVDTAYEQFF.

This sequence joins TRBV24-1 and TRBJ2-1; D assignment may be TRBD1 or TRBD2 (6 bases each). The V gene's germline CDR1 is KGHDR and CDR2 SFDVKD. The CDR3 covers 14 residues. The ends were cut back, 2 bases at V and 12 bases at J, with 16 bases in the middle. CDR3 sequence reads: CATSDSGAPVRQFF. The CDR3 DNA reads TGTGCCACCAGTGATTCGGGGGCTCCGGTTCGGCAGTTCTTC.

V is TRBV10-3 and J is TRBJ2-7; 7 nucleotides match TRBD2. This CDR3 region has 15 residues. V trimming: 2 bases; J trimming: 2 bases; junction bases outside the gene matches: 6. Germline V gene sequence: CDR1 ENHRY, CDR2 SYGVKD. CDR3 loop: CAISEGGGAPYEQYF. The CDR3 nucleotides read TGTGCCATCAGTGAGGGGGGGGGAGCGCCCTACGAGCAGTACTTC.

In DNA, the CDR3 is TGTGCCAGTAGTACACAACTAGCGACCCGAAGCTCCTACAATGAGCAGTTCTTC. Translation: CASSTQLATRSSYNEQFF. The chain is built from TRBV19 and TRBJ2-1; TRBD2 matches 7 bases. There are 18 residues in the CDR3. The V and J ends lost 4 bases and 0 bases, in that order; junction bases with no gene match: 12. The germline CDR1 and CDR2 sequences are LNHDA and SQIVND (reference sequence).

This clonotype was seen only a few times. This chain links TRBV7-9 with TRBJ2-7; D gene ambiguous. V was pared by 3 bases and J by 6 bases, with 12 bases between. This CDR3 has 13 amino acids. CDR1 is SEHNR, CDR2 FQNEAQ, per germline (reference sequence). DNA for the CDR3: TGTGCCAGCAGCTTGACAATCTCCGGCGAGCAGTACTTC. Protein sequence: CASSLTISGEQYF. The whole variable domain, filled in from reference TRBV7-9 and TRBJ2-7, reads DTGVSQNPRHKITKRGQNVTFRCDPISEHNRLYWYRQTLGQGPEFLTYFQNEAQLEKSRLLSDRFSAERPKGSFSTLEIQRTEQGDSAMYLCASSLTISGEQYFGPGTRLTVT.

This clonotype has just a few counts. As DNA, the CDR3 is TGTGCCAGCAGCATCGCCGGGGGCCGCACAGATACGCAGTATTTT. Amino acid sequence: CASSIAGGRTDTQYF. V is TRBV12-3 or TRBV12-4 and J is TRBJ2-3; D possibly uses TRBD1 or TRBD2 (6 bases each). CDR3 length: 15 amino acids. V dropped 6 bases and J dropped 1 base, with 14 bases sitting between them.

This chain joins TRBV6-1 and TRBJ2-2; weak D call: TRBD2 (5 bases). V gave up 5 bases and J gave up 4 bases, with 14 bases separating them. In germline, CDR1 is MNHNS, CDR2 SASEGT. The CDR3 sequence is 15 residues long. The CDR3 nucleotides read TGTGCCAGCAGTAGACTCACGGACTTCACCGGGGAGCTGTTTTTT. Translated: CASSRLTDFTGELFF.